The 13 T cell receptor beta chains listed next were all sequenced from one sample in a study of blood T cell repertoires in COVID-19. Assay used: immunoSEQ multiplex PCR; TCRdb lists only in-frame clones, some missing. The sample has 290,000 or so clones, approximately 78% seen once. The sample was PBMCs or T cells enriched from blood (not recorded which). The receptors were gathered from a middle-aged man who had been exposed to COVID-19.

The V and J genes are TRBV7-6 and TRBJ1-5; 9 bases line up with TRBD1. The CDR3 is 14 amino acids. Trimming at V came to 3 bases and at J to 7 bases, leaving 4 bases not matched to a gene. Germline CDR1 reads SGHVS; CDR2 reads FNYEAQ. This CDR3 reads CASSFDRGGQPQHF. The CDR3 coding sequence is TGTGCCAGCAGCTTCGACAGGGGGGGCCAGCCCCAGCATTTT. The variable domain in full, completed from reference TRBV7-6 and TRBJ1-5, reads GAGVSQSPRYKVTKRGQDVALRCDPISGHVSLYWYRQALGQGPEFLTYFNYEAQQDKSGLPNDRFSAERPEGSISTLTIQRTEQRDSAMYRCASSFDRGGQPQHFGDGTRLSIL.

This chain connects TRBV10-3 to TRBJ2-3; 7 positions agree with TRBD2. The CDR3 totals 14 residues. CDR1 is ENHRY, CDR2 SYGVKD, per germline. J was trimmed by 0 bases and V by 9 bases; bases with no gene match: 6. CDR3 nucleotides: TGTGCCATGAAGCGGGGACCTAGCACAGATACGCAGTATTTT. This encodes CAMKRGPSTDTQYF.

DNA for the CDR3: TGTGCCAGTAGTATATATAAGGGACAGGCTGAAGGAGATACGCAGTATTTT. Protein product: CASSIYKGQAEGDTQYF. The chain recombines TRBV19 with TRBJ2-3; TRBD1 matches at 8 bases. The CDR3 sequence is 17 residues long. Germline V gene data show CDR1 as LNHDA and CDR2 as SQIVND (reference sequence). V lost 2 bases to trimming and J lost 5 bases; unmatched junction nucleotides: 12.

The chain is built from TRBV5-1 and TRBJ2-7, with TRBD2 matching over 16 bases. The CDR3 length is 16 residues. CDR1 and CDR2 from the germline V gene are SGHRS and YFSETQ. V shed 4 bases, J shed 6 bases, and the junction held 7 bases outside the gene matches. The CDR3 reads CASSRGLAGGPGEQYF. The CDR3 region has the DNA TGCGCCAGCAGCCGGGGACTAGCGGGAGGGCCTGGCGAGCAGTACTTC.

The CDR3 sequence is CASSLVGGRNTEAFF. The CDR3 DNA reads TGTGCCAGCAGCTTAGTTGGTGGCAGGAACACTGAAGCTTTCTTT. The chain recombines TRBV11-2 with TRBJ1-1; D uncertain. CDR1 is SGHAT and CDR2 is FQNNGV in the germline V gene. With 1 base removed from V and 1 base from J, the gap between germline ends came to 10 bases. The CDR3 loop spans 15 amino acids.

This clone was counted once. CDR3 nucleotide sequence: TGCGCCAGCAGCCCCTCCGGGGCGCCGGCCGTTAGCGGGTTCCAAGAGACCCAGTACTTC. This encodes CASSPSGAPAVSGFQETQYF. The J gene is TRBJ2-5, the V gene TRBV4-1; 7 bases agree with TRBD2. In germline, CDR1 is MGHRA, CDR2 YSYEKL. V gave up 4 bases and J gave up 1 base; unmatched junction bases: 21. This CDR3 comprises 20 residues.

The rearrangement links TRBV2 to TRBJ1-1, with D perhaps TRBD1 (6 bases). This CDR3 spans 14 amino acids. V lost 7 bases and J lost 0, with 12 bases in between. Looked up from germline, CDR1 is SNHLY and CDR2 is FYNNEI. The CDR3 coding sequence is TGTGCCAGCACCTTGGACAGAGTGAACACTGAAGCTTTCTTT. Translation: CASTLDRVNTEAFF.

The chain uses TRBV29-1 and TRBJ1-1; the D is unclear. The CDR3 contains 11 residues. V shed 5 bases and J shed 9 bases, with 13 bases lying between them. CDR1 is SQVTM, CDR2 ANQGSEA, per germline. CDR3 in DNA: TGCAGCGTTTTTATAAGTGGGCAAGCTTTCTTT. Translating gives CSVFISGQAFF.

This chain joins TRBV7-2 and TRBJ2-7, with D possibly TRBD2 on 6 matching bases. V lost 1 base to trimming and J lost 2 bases, with 12 bases between them. CDR1 is SGHTA, CDR2 FQGNSA, per germline. CDR3 length: 15 residues. CDR3 DNA: TGTGCCAGCAGCTTAGGGGGAGGCAGAACCTACGAGCAGTACTTC. Translating gives CASSLGGGRTYEQYF.

This chain uses TRBV12-3 or TRBV12-4 with TRBJ2-7, with a possible D match to TRBD1 (5 bases). Trimming shortened V by 8 bases and J by 3 bases, and 11 bases separated the two germline ends. This CDR3 has 12 amino acids. This CDR3 reads CASGQTLYEQYF. The CDR3 bases are TGTGCCAGCGGACAAACGCTCTACGAGCAGTACTTC.

The chain recombines TRBV6-4 with TRBJ2-2, with 7 nucleotides matching TRBD2. The CDR3 extends over 14 amino acids. V shed 4 bases and J 5 bases; nucleotides not matched to a gene: 4. Germline CDR1 reads MRHNA; CDR2 reads SNTAGT. The CDR3 DNA is TGTGCCAGCAGTGTGACGGGAGGAACCGGGGAGCTGTTTTTT. Its translation is CASSVTGGTGELFF.

This clone has more than one count but fewer than ten. The chain uses TRBV11-2 and TRBJ2-4; no clear D. V shed 5 bases and J shed 6 bases, with 14 bases lying between them. Germline V gene lookup returns CDR1 SGHAT and CDR2 FQNNGV. This CDR3 has 14 residues. The CDR3 sequence is CASSPETHGNIQYF. CDR3 bases: TGTGCCAGCAGCCCAGAGACTCATGGAAACATTCAGTACTTC.

The chain couples TRBV30 to TRBJ2-1; D call uncertain. The length of the CDR3 is 12 residues. The V gene lost 1 base and the J gene lost 6 bases, with 7 bases spanning the gap. Germline CDR1 GTSNPN, CDR2 SVGIG (reference sequence). The CDR3: CAWSGLGNEQFF. DNA for the CDR3: TGTGCCTGGAGTGGACTCGGCAATGAGCAGTTCTTC.